This entry lists 2 T cell receptor beta chains sequenced from one sample in a study of cytomegalovirus exposure and HLA in healthy donors. Primers for the PCR totalled 60 Vbeta and 13 Jbeta. Some clones are missing from TCRdb's copy, which holds only in-frame ones; the method was immunoSEQ multiplex PCR. The table lists about 140,000 clones, around 80% of them singletons. Sequenced: PBMCs. These TCRs come from a man aged 35-49 years in good health and CMV-seropositive.

This clone turned up a few times. This chain joins TRBV6-1 and TRBJ1-5; D is uncertain. The V and J ends lost 6 bases and 4 bases respectively, with 10 bases between them. The germline CDR1 and CDR2 sequences are MNHNS and SASEGT. This CDR3 is 13 amino acids long. The CDR3 here is CASRVELNQPQHF. The CDR3 DNA reads as TGTGCCAGCAGGGTGGAACTAAATCAGCCCCAGCATTTT.

The rearrangement links TRBV2 to TRBJ2-7; 7 bases agree with TRBD1. Germline V gives CDR1 SNHLY, CDR2 FYNNEI. The CDR3 is 15 residues long. With V trimmed by 5 bases and J by 3 bases, 10 bases remained unmatched. The CDR3 loop reads CASSYTGVGVYEQYF. As DNA, the CDR3 is TGTGCCAGCAGTTACACAGGGGTAGGGGTCTACGAGCAGTACTTC.